This T cell receptor beta chain was documented in a study of cytomegalovirus exposure and HLA in healthy donors (dated by TCRdb to 2015 to 2018). Regarding the research as a whole: An earlier analysis of approximately 640 of the donors reported about 250 Gb of sequence data and 117 million unique TCR beta sequences from some 180 million T cells. Roughly 320 gigabases of sequencing data and approximately 92 million unique TCR sequences made up an early release that covered several hundred HLA-typed donors. The genetic ancestry cluster associated with self-reported Caucasian donors included 81% of the 350 to 500 genotyped donors. The study aimed to test whether cataloging public T cell receptors could reveal signatures of past pathogen exposure. The T cell repertoires of 666 subjects were profiled by immunosequencing and related to cytomegalovirus serostatus. Besides the first cohort of under 700 subjects, a separate validation cohort made up of 90 to 150 different subjects was used. To predict cytomegalovirus infection status, the study brought together high-throughput TCR immunosequencing, statistical association of individual TCRs with disease status, and machine learning. A later analysis re-analyzed previously published TCR beta repertoires from 600 to 850 donors and added high-resolution HLA genotyping to study TCR occurrence patterns. The later analysis used no new phenotypic data to find candidate immune exposures, relying instead on TCR beta sequences and their occurrence across donors. An earlier analysis of fewer than 750 of the donors used high-throughput TCR beta sequencing to judge whether each TCR beta V gene segment behaved as functional or pseudogenic. Donor age, sex, ethnicity and CMV serostatus were compiled alongside the repertoire data. A later genetic analysis used genome-wide SNP genotypes for about 60% of the roughly 670 donors, treating that subset as a discovery cohort. All discovery cohort repertoires had been generated on a single sequencing platform. Class I and class II HLA loci were covered by the typing at four-digit resolution. The number of donors typed differed by locus, with 629-630 for A, B, C, DRB1 and DQB1, around 500 for DQA1, over 600 for DPA1, and approximately 470 for DPB1. Roughly five DR-DQ haplotypes were treated as single units for association and clustering because of strong linkage in the cohort. Across approximately 400 genotyped donors of the cohort, an average of roughly 230,000 unique TCR beta nucleotide sequences per donor were sequenced, and around 19% of those sequences were non-productive.

CDR1 SNHLY and CDR2 FYNNEI were looked up in the germline V gene. From cysteine to phenylalanine, the CDR3 is 16 amino acids long. Only CDR3 DNA is held: 48 bases, read in frame from base 1. The junction shows trimming of 4 bases on V and 2 bases on J, plus 15 bases between the germline ends. What the authors observed across the whole study: The presence/absence analyses assumed that sequencing depth was roughly uniform across donors, and that assumption may not be true. A further reported finding was that TCR beta sequences accurately predicted the HLA-A and HLA-B alleles for most subjects in the first cohort. In a later analysis, 16,951 TCR beta sequences were associated with specific HLA alleles at a false discovery rate of 0.05. The authors suggested that the approach could potentially be extended to other disease states and immunological phenotypes. Broadly in line with IMGT annotations, most TCR beta V segments showed up in productive rearrangements about 87% or about 30% of the time in an earlier analysis of 587 of the donors. In a later analysis, HLA-associated TCR beta chains showed more clonal expansion and lower generation probabilities than non-associated chains that were equally common. Roughly 15 rarely observed V segments, including chromosome 9 orphons, were excluded from the earlier analysis of several hundred of the donors because counts were too low. The study listed around 160 TCR beta chains as associated with cytomegalovirus. A later genetic analysis associated a missense DCLRE1C variant with V-gene and J-gene trimming of TCR beta chains, and an independent cohort replicated the association. According to a later analysis, parvovirus B19, influenza, CMV and Epstein-Barr virus appeared linked to several top co-occurrence clusters. Linkage disequilibrium might explain the correlated functional status among segregating V segments, but an unknown experimental factor could not be excluded. Compared with the approximately 600-donor mean, donors in an Asian-associated ancestry cluster had fewer N-insertions in productive TCRs, according to a later genetic analysis. A later analysis found that TCR association rates varied across HLA loci, with DRB1 alleles showing the most associated TCRs and HLA-C alleles the fewest. When HLA alleles, especially DR and DQ, strongly co-occurred, attributing TCR associations to individual alleles was difficult. Because the 87-base-pair reads could not distinguish some IMGT-functional V segments, including TRBV6-2 and TRBV6-3, those segments were excluded. According to a later analysis, most CMV-associated TCR beta chains appeared to be HLA-restricted, and the HLA associations seemed to be driven largely by CMV exposure. Three of the identified cytomegalovirus-associated TCR beta chains were confirmed in vitro to be specific for cytomegalovirus antigens. HLA typing was unavailable for some donors at each locus, so association tests used only the typed subset. Only TCR beta chains were sequenced in this cohort, and the absence of alpha or paired-chain data limited detectable features. While some public TCRs were present in many individuals, most TCR sequences turned up only very rarely across donors. CMV serostatus was the only immune exposure information available for the cohort. The classifier was reported to diagnose cytomegalovirus status with high specificity and sensitivity in both the original cohort and the validation cohort. A cluster of highly shared sequence variants was judged likely to be a technical artifact of the sequencing pipeline.

This clone came up a few times. Which antigen it targets is not known. No much larger clonotype is one base removed from it; base qualities were not supplied. In total, more than 500 healthy bone marrow donors made up the cohort. At the time of sampling, all cohort members were nominally healthy, though unrecorded immune exposures were likely present. The donor was CMV seronegative and belonged to the group of 352 seronegative cohort members. A peripheral blood sample was collected from each donor, and TCR beta sequencing was performed on peripheral blood mononuclear cells. The Qiagen DNeasy Blood Extraction Kit was used to extract genomic DNA from the blood cell samples. Libraries were built with the immunoSEQ multiplex PCR assay. The multiplex PCR relied on a mix of 60 forward primers for TCR Vbeta segments and 13 reverse primers for TCR Jbeta segments. A multiplex PCR assay on genomic DNA amplified the CDR3 region of rearranged TCR beta genes. The amplified TCR beta libraries were sequenced on the Illumina HiSeq System as 87-base-pair reads. Under the source paper's analysis protocol: Across the roughly 670 repertoires, a later analysis counted approximately 75 million unique TCR beta chains, approximately 12 million of which were shared by at least two donors. Raw reads were error-corrected and collapsed into unique sequences by a nearest-neighbor algorithm in which closely related sequences were merged to remove PCR and sequencing errors. Alignment of CDR3 sequences to IMGT reference sequences was used to assign V, D and J gene segments. For a sequence to be retained, a match of at least six nucleotides to both a V gene segment and a J gene segment was required. A rearrangement was called productive if the CDR3 had no stop codons and remained in frame with V and J, and every other rearrangement was called non-productive. Following IMGT convention, CDR3 was defined as the stretch from the second conserved V-encoded cysteine up to the conserved J-encoded phenylalanine. Sequences without an unambiguous match to a single V gene segment were excluded from the earlier analysis of 450 to 650 of the donors. In an earlier analysis of roughly 500 of the donors, V segments were called functional above 56.7% productive rearrangements and were called segregating when the between-donor standard deviation exceeded 5%. To diagnose cytomegalovirus status from the catalog of TCR beta chain sequences, a statistical classification framework was built. In a later analysis, TCR nucleotide sequences were compared against IMGT/GENE-DB human TR gene sequences so that V and J genes could be assigned. In a later analysis, CDR3 sequences and most-parsimonious VDJ recombination scenarios were assigned using the TCRdist pipeline. A later analysis defined each TCR beta chain by its CDR3 amino acid sequence plus V-gene family, and excluded reads lacking a unique V-gene family. To address suspected cross-contamination and a sequencing artifact, a later analysis removed a few hundred highly shared, low-generation-probability nucleotide sequences. In a later analysis, a clonal expansion index for each public chain was calculated from normalized within-repertoire ranks of inferred template counts. A later analysis computed generation probabilities with a VDJ recombination model fitted to out-of-frame rearrangements, and checked the results against IGoR. Hypergeometric tests were used in a later analysis to score TCR-TCR, TCR-HLA and TCR-CMV co-occurrence, with a repertoire-size bias correction applied to the TCR pairs. To estimate false discovery rates, a later analysis permuted the HLA or CMV assignments 20 times. In a later analysis, co-occurring TCRs were grouped using DBSCAN, and TCRdist sequence similarity was added for clustering within HLA-allele-positive subsets. Repertoires with fewer than 30,000 or more than 120,000 public chains were left out of co-occurrence clustering, as were a few repertoires with anomalous nucleotide sharing. TCRdb retrieved this table from immuneACCESS and kept in-frame rearrangements only. Not all clones are present; in checked studies, unresolved V genes account for under half, and no reason is known for the remainder. The V and J calls and clone size were taken over from that table, and D and trimming were inferred from the DNA. Recorded for this sample are 150,000 to 200,000 clones; roughly three quarters of them occurred a single time. 1.6% of the sample is held by the ten biggest clonotypes.

The sequence links TRBV2 to TRBJ1-5; the D gene is perhaps TRBD1, from 6 matching bases. This clonotype was obtained from a woman between 45 and 60 years old in good health and CMV-seronegative. Sequences were obtained from PBMCs. CDR3 loop: CASSGGRPVGNQPQHF. The DNA reads TGTGCCAGCAGTGGGGGGCGGCCTGTCGGCAATCAGCCCCAGCATTTT.